The 24 T cell receptor beta chains below all came from one sample that was sequenced in a study of T cell responses to AZD1222 COVID-19 vaccine. Sequencing was performed with immunoSEQ multiplex PCR; in TCRdb, only in-frame clones are kept and a portion is missing. Altogether approximately 120,000 clones are present, just over 90% being singletons, with the ten largest covering 7.2%. The sequences come from peripheral blood, collected on day 0 of AZD1222 vaccination. These TCRs come from an adult in good health.

V is TRBV25-1 and J is TRBJ1-1, with 8 positions matching TRBD1. The CDR3 sequence is 16 residues long. The germline gives CDR1 MGHDK, CDR2 SYGVNS. The J segment lost 1 base and the V segment lost 7 bases, leaving 11 bases of the junction unmatched. The CDR3: CASTGGTGQGNTEAFF. The CDR3 nucleotides read TGTGCCAGCACTGGGGGAACCGGACAGGGGAACACTGAAGCTTTCTTT.

CDR3 amino acids: CASSLAFRGVSGNTIYF. As DNA, the CDR3 is TGTGCCAGCAGCTTAGCGTTTAGGGGGGTCTCTGGAAACACCATATATTTT. V gene TRBV7-2 combines with J gene TRBJ1-3; the D gene is possibly TRBD1 (6 bases). The length of the CDR3 is 17 residues. Germline V lookup: CDR1 SGHTA, CDR2 FQGNSA. Trimming shortened V by 0 bases and J by 0 bases, and 12 bases separated the two germline ends.

V and J are TRBV19 and TRBJ1-2, with 7 positions matching TRBD1. Germline CDR1 and CDR2: LNHDA and SQIVND (reference sequence). The V and J ends lost 5 bases and 3 bases, in that order; junction bases with no gene match: 15. This CDR3 region has 17 residues. CDR3 DNA: TGTGCCAGTAGTTTAGTTGGAGGGGGCCAGAAGGACTATGGCTACACCTTC. This sequence encodes CASSLVGGGQKDYGYTF.

This clone showed up just once. The chain uses TRBV6-5 and TRBJ2-7, with no clear D. Germline-derived CDR1 and CDR2 are MNHEY and SVGAGI. With 2 bases removed from V and 3 bases from J, the gap between germline ends came to 8 bases. The CDR3 consists of 13 residues. The CDR3: CASSYSSNYEQYF. As DNA, the CDR3 is TGTGCCAGCAGTTACAGCTCCAACTACGAGCAGTACTTC.

V usage is TRBV28 and J usage is TRBJ1-1; 7 bases line up with TRBD1. There are 17 residues in the CDR3. The germline V gene has CDR1 MDHEN and CDR2 SYDVKM. Unmatched junction bases numbered 15, after V lost 5 bases and J lost 3 bases. CDR3 sequence reads: CASSTSGQRGGDTEAFF. CDR3 coding DNA: TGTGCCAGCAGTACCTCGGGACAGCGAGGCGGAGACACTGAAGCTTTCTTT.

This chain links TRBV28 with TRBJ2-2; D assignment may be TRBD1 or TRBD2 (5 bases each). V was trimmed by 6 bases and J by 11 bases, leaving 16 bases between them. The CDR3 consists of 13 residues. Per the germline V gene, CDR1 is MDHEN and CDR2 is SYDVKM. The CDR3 bases are TGTGCCAGCAGCAGGGACCTGGGGGTTGAGCTGTTTTTT. Protein product: CASSRDLGVELFF.

V is TRBV19 and J is TRBJ2-1; TRBD2 matches at 13 bases. CDR1 and CDR2 from the germline V gene are LNHDA and SQIVND (reference sequence). V shed 7 bases, J shed 7 bases, and the junction held 4 bases outside the gene matches. The CDR3 length is 14 residues. This chain's CDR3 is CASKGLAGRNEQFF. The CDR3 coding sequence is TGTGCCAGTAAGGGACTAGCGGGACGGAATGAGCAGTTCTTC.

This rearrangement joins TRBV12-3 or TRBV12-4 to TRBJ2-7, with TRBD2 matching over 13 bases. The CDR3 consists of 13 residues. With 4 bases clipped from V and 7 bases from J, the junction kept 1 base outside the gene matches. The CDR3: CASSSGLAGEQYF. The CDR3 DNA reads TGTGCCAGCAGTTCGGGACTAGCGGGGGAGCAGTACTTC.

The chain joins TRBV6-1 to TRBJ2-3, with D hard to call. The CDR3 extends over 15 amino acids. Trimming removed 1 base from V and 6 bases from J, with 14 bases in between. CDR1 MNHNS and CDR2 SASEGT come from the germline V gene. CDR3 loop: CASSEVRLEADTQYF. CDR3 in DNA: TGTGCCAGCAGTGAAGTGCGGCTTGAGGCCGATACGCAGTATTTT.

The V gene is TRBV19, the J gene TRBJ1-6, with D unresolved. V gave up 6 bases and J gave up 10 bases, with 10 bases separating them. CDR3 length: 12 amino acids. Germline V gene sequence: CDR1 LNHDA, CDR2 SQIVND (reference sequence). The DNA of the CDR3 is TGTGCCAGTAGCTTCTCGGGATCACCCCTCCACTTT. Its translation is CASSFSGSPLHF.

The V gene is TRBV24-1, the J gene TRBJ2-5; 7 nucleotides agree with TRBD1. V lost 4 bases, J lost 7 bases, and 11 bases stayed unmatched. The CDR3 extends over 15 amino acids. Germline values: CDR1 KGHDR, CDR2 SFDVKD. CDR3 loop: CATSETAGGWGTQYF. CDR3 coding DNA: TGTGCCACCAGTGAAACGGCAGGGGGTTGGGGGACCCAGTACTTC.

The rearrangement joins TRBV5-1 to TRBJ2-7; D unclear. This CDR3 has 16 residues. CDR1 is SGHRS, CDR2 YFSETQ, per germline. The V end was cut by 0 bases, the J end by 4 bases, with 17 bases between. Here the CDR3 reads CASSLVPEVAGYEQYF. In DNA, the CDR3 is TGCGCCAGCAGCTTGGTCCCCGAGGTCGCTGGGTACGAGCAGTACTTC.

The chain recombines TRBV6-5 with TRBJ2-1, with D maybe TRBD2 (5 bases). CDR3 length equals 15 residues. Deletions cut 5 bases from V and 1 base from J, with 12 bases between. Germline V lookup: CDR1 MNHEY, CDR2 SVGAGI. The CDR3 nucleotides read TGTGCCAGCAGTCGGGGTTCCGTATCCTACAATGAGCAGTTCTTC. Translated: CASSRGSVSYNEQFF.

Points on this clone: At the DNA level, this CDR3 is encoded by other sequences in the same sample as well. V usage is TRBV5-1 and J usage is TRBJ1-1; D ambiguous. This CDR3 is built from 14 residues. Germline lookup yields CDR1 SGHRS and CDR2 YFSETQ. The V gene lost 0 bases and the J gene lost 5 bases, with 11 bases spanning the gap. CDR3 DNA: TGCGCCAGCAGCTTGGCGGGAGGGTATACTGAAGCTTTCTTT. Translating gives CASSLAGGYTEAFF.

The chain employs TRBV19 and TRBJ2-2; a possible D gene is TRBD1 (5 bases). The CDR3 is 14 amino acids. CDR1 is LNHDA, CDR2 SQIVND, per germline (reference sequence). V shed 8 bases and J shed 3 bases, with 13 bases lying between them. The CDR3 nucleotides read TGTGCCAGTGGATCAGGGTATCACACCGGGGAGCTGTTTTTT. Residues: CASGSGYHTGELFF.

V usage is TRBV28 and J usage is TRBJ2-2, with a tentative D call TRBD2 (5 bases). With 3 bases removed from V and 7 bases from J, the gap between germline ends came to 6 bases. The CDR3 runs 12 residues. Germline V gene lookup returns CDR1 MDHEN and CDR2 SYDVKM. CDR3 region: CASSFRGGELFF. The CDR3, as DNA: TGTGCCAGCAGTTTTCGGGGCGGGGAGCTGTTTTTT.

Written as DNA, the CDR3 is TGTGCCAGCAGCCAAGATGGGCTAGCGGGGACCTTCTACGAGCAGTACTTC. The encoded protein is CASSQDGLAGTFYEQYF. The V and J genes are TRBV14 and TRBJ2-7; 9 bases map to TRBD2. Per germline, CDR1 SGHDN and CDR2 FVKESK. The CDR3 runs to 17 residues. Trimming at V came to 0 bases and at J to 3 bases, leaving 9 bases not matched to a gene. The full variable domain, in which reference TRBV14 and TRBJ2-7 provide the parts outside the CDR3, is EAGVTQFPSHSVIEKGQTVTLRCDPISGHDNLYWYRRVMGKEIKFLLHFVKESKQDESGMPNNRFLAERTGGTYSTLKVQPAELEDSGVYFCASSQDGLAGTFYEQYFGPGTRLTVT.

The V call is TRBV7-2, the J call TRBJ2-3; 7 nucleotides match TRBD1. The germline gives CDR1 SGHTA, CDR2 FQGNSA. The CDR3 is made up of 15 amino acids. After removal of 5 bases from V and 0 bases from J, the junction contained 5 bases not matched to a gene. The CDR3 nucleotides are TGTGCCAGCAGCCGGGACAGCACTAGCACAGATACGCAGTATTTT. This translates into CASSRDSTSTDTQYF. Based on the CDR3 plus reference TRBV7-2 and TRBJ2-3, the full variable domain is GAGVSQSPSNKVTEKGKDVELRCDPISGHTALYWYRQSLGQGLEFLIYFQGNSAPDKSGLPSDRFSAERTGGSVSTLTIQRTQQEDSAVYLCASSRDSTSTDTQYFGPGTRLTVL.

This rearrangement joins TRBV18 to TRBJ2-2; D is undetermined. This CDR3 comprises 13 residues. Germline CDR1 and CDR2: KGHSH and LQKENI. Trimming removed 3 bases at V and 4 bases at J, with 6 bases between. CDR3 region: CASSPLGTGELFF. CDR3 DNA: TGTGCCAGCTCACCCCTAGGCACCGGGGAGCTGTTTTTT.

This sequence joins TRBV28 and TRBJ1-2; 7 bases are shared with TRBD1. Germline V gene data show CDR1 as MDHEN and CDR2 as SYDVKM. This CDR3 is built from 15 residues. The J segment lost 4 bases and the V segment lost 2 bases, leaving 7 bases of the junction unmatched. CDR3 amino acids: CASSLIGTEGYGYTF. DNA for the CDR3: TGTGCCAGCAGTTTAATAGGGACAGAAGGCTATGGCTACACCTTC.

The rearrangement uses TRBV5-1 and TRBJ1-2, with 9 nucleotides matching TRBD1. Germline V gene sequence: CDR1 SGHRS, CDR2 YFSETQ. The CDR3 totals 15 residues. Trimming removed 4 bases from V and 6 bases from J; junction bases left unmatched: 10. The CDR3 nucleotides are TGCGCCAGCAGCCTCGGACAGGGGCAAACGGATGGCTACACCTTC. Residues: CASSLGQGQTDGYTF.

CDR3 in DNA: TGTGCCAGCAGCCCATGGGGGGGATCGGACGAGCAGTACTTC. It codes for CASSPWGGSDEQYF. V usage is TRBV27 and J usage is TRBJ2-7; 7 nucleotides line up with TRBD2. This CDR3 comprises 14 residues. V shed 6 bases, J shed 5 bases, and the junction held 10 bases outside the gene matches. Germline CDR1 MNHEY, CDR2 SMNVEV (reference sequence).

The rearrangement uses TRBV18 and TRBJ2-3; 9 nucleotides match TRBD2. CDR3 length: 14 residues. Germline CDR1 and CDR2: KGHSH and LQKENI. With 3 bases clipped from V and 7 bases from J, the junction kept 5 bases outside the gene matches. The CDR3 DNA reads TGTGCCAGCTCACCGGGACTAGCAGGGAATACGCAGTATTTT. This encodes CASSPGLAGNTQYF.

The chain couples TRBV28 to TRBJ2-7; perhaps TRBD2 as D (5 bases). The CDR3 contains 14 residues. Trimming cost V 1 base and J 7 bases, with 14 bases left between them. Germline CDR1 reads MDHEN; CDR2 reads SYDVKM. The CDR3 here is CASSLFRTPGEQYF. DNA for the CDR3: TGTGCCAGCAGTTTATTTAGGACGCCGGGAGAGCAGTACTTC.